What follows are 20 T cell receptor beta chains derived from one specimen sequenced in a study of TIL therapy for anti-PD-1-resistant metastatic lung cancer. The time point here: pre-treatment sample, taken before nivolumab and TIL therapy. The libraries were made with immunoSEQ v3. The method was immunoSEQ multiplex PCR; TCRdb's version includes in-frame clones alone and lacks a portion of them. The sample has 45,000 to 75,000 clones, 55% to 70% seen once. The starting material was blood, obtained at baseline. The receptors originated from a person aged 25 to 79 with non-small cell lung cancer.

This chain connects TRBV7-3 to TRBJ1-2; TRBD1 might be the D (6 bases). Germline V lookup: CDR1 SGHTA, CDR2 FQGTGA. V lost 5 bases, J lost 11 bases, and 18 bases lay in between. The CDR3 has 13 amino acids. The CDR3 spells CASSPRDRSGYTF. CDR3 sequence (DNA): TGTGCCAGCAGCCCCCGAGACAGGAGTGGGTACACCTTC.

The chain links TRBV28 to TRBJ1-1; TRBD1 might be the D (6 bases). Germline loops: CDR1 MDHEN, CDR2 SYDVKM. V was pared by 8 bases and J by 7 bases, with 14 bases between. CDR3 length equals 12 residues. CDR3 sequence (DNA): TGTGCCAGCGCCGGGGGGCGACGTGAAGCTTTCTTT. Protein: CASAGGRREAFF.

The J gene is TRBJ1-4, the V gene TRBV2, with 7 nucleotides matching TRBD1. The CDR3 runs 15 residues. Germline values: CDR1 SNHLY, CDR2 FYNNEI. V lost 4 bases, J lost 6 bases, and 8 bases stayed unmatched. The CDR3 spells CASSVPPGTDEKLFF. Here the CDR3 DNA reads TGTGCCAGCAGTGTCCCTCCTGGGACAGATGAAAAACTGTTTTTT.

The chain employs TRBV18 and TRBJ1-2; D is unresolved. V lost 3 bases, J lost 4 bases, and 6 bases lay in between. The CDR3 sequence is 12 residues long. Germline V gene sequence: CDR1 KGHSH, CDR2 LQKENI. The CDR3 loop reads CASSPMGYGYTF. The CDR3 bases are TGTGCCAGCTCACCGATGGGCTATGGCTACACCTTC.

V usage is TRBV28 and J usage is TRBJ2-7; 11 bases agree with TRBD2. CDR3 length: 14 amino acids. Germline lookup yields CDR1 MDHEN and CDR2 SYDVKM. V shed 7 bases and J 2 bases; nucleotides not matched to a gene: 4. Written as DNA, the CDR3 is TGTGCCAGCACCCTTAGCGGGGGGGCCTACGAGCAGTACTTC. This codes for CASTLSGGAYEQYF.

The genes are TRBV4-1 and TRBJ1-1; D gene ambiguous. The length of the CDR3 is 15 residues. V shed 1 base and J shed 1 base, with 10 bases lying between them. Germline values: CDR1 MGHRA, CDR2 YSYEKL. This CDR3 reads CASSQVPGGNTEAFF. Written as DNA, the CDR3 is TGCGCCAGCAGCCAAGTCCCCGGCGGGAACACTGAAGCTTTCTTT.

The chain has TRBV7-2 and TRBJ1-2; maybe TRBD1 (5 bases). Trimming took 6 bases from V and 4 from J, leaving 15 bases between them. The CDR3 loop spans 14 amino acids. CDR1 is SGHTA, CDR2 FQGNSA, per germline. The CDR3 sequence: CASRNIDSSYGYTF. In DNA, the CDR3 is TGTGCCAGCAGGAATATCGACAGCAGCTATGGCTACACCTTC.

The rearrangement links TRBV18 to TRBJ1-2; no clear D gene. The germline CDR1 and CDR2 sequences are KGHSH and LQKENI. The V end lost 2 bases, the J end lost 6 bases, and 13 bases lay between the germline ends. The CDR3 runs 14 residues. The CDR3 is CASSPMTSTDGYTF. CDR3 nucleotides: TGTGCCAGCTCACCAATGACATCCACGGATGGCTACACCTTC.

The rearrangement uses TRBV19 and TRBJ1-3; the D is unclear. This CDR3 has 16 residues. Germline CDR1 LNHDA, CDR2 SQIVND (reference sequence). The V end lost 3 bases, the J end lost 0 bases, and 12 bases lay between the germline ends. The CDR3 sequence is CASSIGRWISGNTIYF. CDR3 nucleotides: TGTGCCAGTAGTATCGGCCGGTGGATCTCTGGAAACACCATATATTTT.

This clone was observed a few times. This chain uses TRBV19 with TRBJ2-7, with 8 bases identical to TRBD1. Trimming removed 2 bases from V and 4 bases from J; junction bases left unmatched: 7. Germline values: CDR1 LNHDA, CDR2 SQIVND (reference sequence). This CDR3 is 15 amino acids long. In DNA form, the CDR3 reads TGTGCCAGTAGTATAAGGCAGGGGGCGATTTACGAGCAGTACTTC. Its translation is CASSIRQGAIYEQYF.

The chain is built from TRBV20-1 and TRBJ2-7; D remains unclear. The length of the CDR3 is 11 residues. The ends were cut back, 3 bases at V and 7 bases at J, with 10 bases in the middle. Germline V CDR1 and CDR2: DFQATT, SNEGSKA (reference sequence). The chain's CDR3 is CSASVRDEQYF. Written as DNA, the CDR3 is TGCAGTGCTAGCGTTAGGGATGAGCAGTACTTC.

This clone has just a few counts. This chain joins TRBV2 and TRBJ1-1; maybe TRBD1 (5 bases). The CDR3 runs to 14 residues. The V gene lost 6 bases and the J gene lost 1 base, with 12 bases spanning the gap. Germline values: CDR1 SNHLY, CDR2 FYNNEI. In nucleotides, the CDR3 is TGTGCCAGCAGAGTGGGGGATCGGAACACTGAAGCTTTCTTT. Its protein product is CASRVGDRNTEAFF.

In nucleotides, the CDR3 is TGTGCCAGCAGCCGACCTACAGGGAACACTGAAGCTTTCTTT. Protein product: CASSRPTGNTEAFF. The chain joins TRBV6-1 to TRBJ1-1, with D possibly being TRBD1 (5 bases). Trimming removed 6 bases from V and 1 base from J, with 12 bases in between. The CDR3 contains 14 residues. Looked up from germline, CDR1 is MNHNS and CDR2 is SASEGT.

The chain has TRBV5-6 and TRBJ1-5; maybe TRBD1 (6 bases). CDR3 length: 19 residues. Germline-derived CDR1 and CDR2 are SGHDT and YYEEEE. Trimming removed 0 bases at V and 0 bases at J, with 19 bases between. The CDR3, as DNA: TGTGCCAGCAGCTTGGCCGAGAATGGACAGCCATATAGCAATCAGCCCCAGCATTTT. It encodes CASSLAENGQPYSNQPQHF.

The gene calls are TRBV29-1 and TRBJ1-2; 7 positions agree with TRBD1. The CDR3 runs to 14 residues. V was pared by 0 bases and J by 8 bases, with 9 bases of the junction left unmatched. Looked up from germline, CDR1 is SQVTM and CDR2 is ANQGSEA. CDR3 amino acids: CSVEDVRGRIGYTF. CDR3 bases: TGCAGCGTTGAAGACGTCAGGGGGAGGATAGGCTACACCTTC.

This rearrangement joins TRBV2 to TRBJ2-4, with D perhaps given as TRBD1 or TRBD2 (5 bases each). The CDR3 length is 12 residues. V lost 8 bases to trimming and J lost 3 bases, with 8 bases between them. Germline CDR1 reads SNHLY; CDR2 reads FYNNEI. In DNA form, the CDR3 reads TGTGCCAGCCGGGACGACAAAAACATTCAGTACTTC. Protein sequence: CASRDDKNIQYF. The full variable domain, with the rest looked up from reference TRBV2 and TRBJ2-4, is EPEVTQTPSHQVTQMGQEVILRCVPISNHLYFYWYRQILGQKVEFLVSFYNNEISEKSEIFDDQFSVERPDGSNFTLKIRSTKLEDSAMYFCASRDDKNIQYFGAGTRLSVL.

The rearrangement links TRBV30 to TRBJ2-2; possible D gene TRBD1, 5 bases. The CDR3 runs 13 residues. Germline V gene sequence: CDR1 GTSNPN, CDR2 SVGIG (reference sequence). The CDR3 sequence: CVLWNRSTGELFF. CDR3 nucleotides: TGTGTTTTGTGGAACAGGTCCACCGGGGAGCTGTTTTTT.

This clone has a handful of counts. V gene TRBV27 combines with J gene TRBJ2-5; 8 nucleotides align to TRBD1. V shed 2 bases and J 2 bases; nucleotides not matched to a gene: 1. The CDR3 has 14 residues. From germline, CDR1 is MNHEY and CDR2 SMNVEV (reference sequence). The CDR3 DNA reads TGTGCCAGCAGTTTACGGACAGGGCAAGAGACCCAGTACTTC. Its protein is CASSLRTGQETQYF.

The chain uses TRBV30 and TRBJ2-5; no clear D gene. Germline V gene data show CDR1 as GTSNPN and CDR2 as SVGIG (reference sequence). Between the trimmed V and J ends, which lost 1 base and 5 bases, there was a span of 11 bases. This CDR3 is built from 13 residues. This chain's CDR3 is CAWSELLGETQYF. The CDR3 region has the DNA TGTGCCTGGAGTGAACTTCTGGGGGAGACCCAGTACTTC. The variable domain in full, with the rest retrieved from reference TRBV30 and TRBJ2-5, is SQTIHQWPATLVQPVGSPLSLECTVEGTSNPNLYWYRQAAGRGLQLLFYSVGIGQISSEVPQNLSASRPQDRQFILSSKKLLLSDSGFYLCAWSELLGETQYFGPGTRLLVL.

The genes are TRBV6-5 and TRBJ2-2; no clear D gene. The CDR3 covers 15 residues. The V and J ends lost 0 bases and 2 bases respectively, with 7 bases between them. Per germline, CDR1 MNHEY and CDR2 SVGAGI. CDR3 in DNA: TGTGCCAGCAGTTACTCGTATTTCAACACCGGGGAGCTGTTTTTT. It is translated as CASSYSYFNTGELFF.